The rows below give T cell receptor beta chains drawn from one sample of a study of control samples from healthy donors and cancer patients. Generated by immunoSEQ multiplex PCR, the TCRdb table keeps only in-frame clones and is missing some. The repertoire includes 100,000 to 150,000 clones, roughly 90% of them detected once, and around 5.4% sits in the top ten. The sequencing sample was made of blood. Receptors originate from a man aged 18-30 years in good health. The CDR3 runs from the conserved cysteine through the conserved F or W. D genes are given only for firm matches.

V	D	J	DNA	CDR3
TRBV5-1	TRBD2	TRBJ2-5	TGCGCCAGCAGCTTGTATATAGCGGGGGCCTCCCAAGAGACCCAGTACTTC	CASSLYIAGASQETQYF
TRBV19	-	TRBJ1-5	TGTGCCAGTAGTAGGGGGGAGGTTGGACAGCCCCAGCATTTT	CASSRGEVGQPQHF
TRBV24-1	TRBD1	TRBJ1-2	TGTGCCACCAGTGACCGGGACAGGTACGAAGAGGCCTATGGCTACACCTTC	CATSDRDRYEEAYGYTF
TRBV19	-	TRBJ1-6	TGTGCCAGTAGTTTTAGAGGGACGGCCGATAATTCACCCCTCCACTTT	CASSFRGTADNSPLHF
TRBV5-3	TRBD1	TRBJ2-5	TGTGCCAGAAGGGACAGGGTCGAGACCCAGTACTTC	CARRDRVETQYF
TRBV4-2	TRBD2	TRBJ2-5	TGTGCCAGCAGCCAAGATTTAGGACTAGAGGGGCAAGAGACCCAGTACTTC	CASSQDLGLEGQETQYF
TRBV4-2	-	TRBJ2-7	TGTGCCAGCAGCCCAGACCCTAGGAACGAGCAGTACTTC	CASSPDPRNEQYF
TRBV13	TRBD2	TRBJ2-3	TGTGCCAGCAGCTCCAGCCCGACTAGCGCAGATACGCAGTATTTT	CASSSSPTSADTQYF
TRBV2	TRBD1	TRBJ2-5	TGTGCCAGCAGTGAAGCGGGGACAGGGGTCCGGGAGACCCAGTACTTC	CASSEAGTGVRETQYF
TRBV11-2	TRBD2	TRBJ2-2	TGTGCCAGCAGCTTAGCTAGCGGGGGGGCCGGCACCGGGGAGCTGTTTTTT	CASSLASGGAGTGELFF